The sequence of this T cell receptor (beta chain) was determined in a study of CD8+ T cells in alopecia areata. Treatment noted: oral pan-JAK inhibitor, 5-10 mg twice daily. cDNA serving as the sequencing template came from extracted, reverse transcribed RNA. TCRdb keeps only in-frame clones here, not all; method: immunoSEQ multiplex PCR. The repertoire holds approximately 160,000 clones, around 60% seen once, with approximately 15% in the top ten. Only a few counts were recorded for this clone. Its cognate antigen is unknown. Germline V gene lookup returns CDR1 SGHDN and CDR2 FVKESK. V was pared by 0 bases and J by 6 bases, with 5 bases between. This CDR3 region has 12 residues. The study, taken as a whole, reports: Scalp clonality, together with expanded CD8+ clones among the top 100, fell significantly with tofacitinib. Scalp lesions, especially in alopecia totalis/universalis, had higher clonality than normal scalp. Sharing of TCR sequences between patients (possibly for HLA-related reasons) was less clear than in mice.

The V gene is TRBV14, the J gene TRBJ1-2; D remains unclear. The sequencing used CD4+ T cells sorted from blood, collected at week 24, from a patient treated with tofacitinib. This TCR came from a human donor with alopecia areata. In DNA form, the CDR3 reads TGTGCCAGCAGCCAAGATGCCGATGGCTACACCTTC. Translating it yields CASSQDADGYTF. Full variable domain (rest looked up from reference TRBV14 and TRBJ1-2): EAGVTQFPSHSVIEKGQTVTLRCDPISGHDNLYWYRRVMGKEIKFLLHFVKESKQDESGMPNNRFLAERTGGTYSTLKVQPAELEDSGVYFCASSQDADGYTFGSGTRLTVV.